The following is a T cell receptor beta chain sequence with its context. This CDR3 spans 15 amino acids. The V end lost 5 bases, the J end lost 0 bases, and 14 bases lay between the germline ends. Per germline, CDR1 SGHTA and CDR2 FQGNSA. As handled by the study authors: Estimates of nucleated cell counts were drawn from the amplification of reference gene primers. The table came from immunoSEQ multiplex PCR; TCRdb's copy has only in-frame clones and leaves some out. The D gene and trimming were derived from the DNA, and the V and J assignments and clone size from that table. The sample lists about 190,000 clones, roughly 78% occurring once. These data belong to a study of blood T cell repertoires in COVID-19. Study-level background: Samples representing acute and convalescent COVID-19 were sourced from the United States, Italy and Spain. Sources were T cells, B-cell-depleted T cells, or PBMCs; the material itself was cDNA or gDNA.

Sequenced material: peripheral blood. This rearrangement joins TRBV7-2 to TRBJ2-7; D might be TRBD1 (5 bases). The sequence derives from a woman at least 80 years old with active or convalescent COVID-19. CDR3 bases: TGTGCCAGCAGCACCAGCAGGGTCCGCTCCTACGAGCAGTACTTC. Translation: CASSTSRVRSYEQYF. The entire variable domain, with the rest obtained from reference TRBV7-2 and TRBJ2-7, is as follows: GAGVSQSPSNKVTEKGKDVELRCDPISGHTALYWYRQSLGQGLEFLIYFQGNSAPDKSGLPSDRFSAERTGGSVSTLTIQRTQQEDSAVYLCASSTSRVRSYEQYFGPGTRLTVT.